Below are 19 T cell receptor beta chains sequenced from a single sample in a study of T cell responses to AZD1222 COVID-19 vaccine. This table comes from immunoSEQ multiplex PCR, and its TCRdb copy is limited to in-frame clones, with some not included. The sample comprises about 190,000 clones, approximately 92% of which are singletons, and 1% to 1.5% rests with the top ten. Sequenced material: peripheral blood, taken on day 0 of AZD1222 vaccination. The source of these receptors is an adult in good health.

The V call is TRBV27, the J call TRBJ2-1; D possibly corresponds to TRBD2 (5 bases). Trimming left V 5 bases short and J 9 bases short, with 11 bases between. This CDR3 spans 12 amino acids. The germline gives CDR1 MNHEY, CDR2 SMNVEV (reference sequence). For the CDR3, the DNA is TGTGCCAGCAGTGCGTGGAGCGGTGAGCAGTTCTTC. Amino acids: CASSAWSGEQFF.

To note about this clone: The sample carries other DNA sequences with the same CDR3. V gene TRBV6-5 combines with J gene TRBJ2-7; the match to TRBD1 covers 7 bases. Trimming at V came to 5 bases and at J to 0 bases, leaving 4 bases not matched to a gene. The germline V gene has CDR1 MNHEY and CDR2 SVGAGI. The CDR3 spans 14 residues. Written as DNA, the CDR3 is TGTGCCAGCAGTCGGGACAGCCTCTCCTACGAGCAGTACTTC. Protein product: CASSRDSLSYEQYF.

The chain employs TRBV6-5 and TRBJ1-1; maybe TRBD1 (5 bases). The CDR3 contains 12 residues. The V gene lost 8 bases and the J gene lost 7 bases, with 14 bases spanning the gap. The germline gives CDR1 MNHEY, CDR2 SVGAGI. CDR3 amino acids: CASRGGLGEAFF. CDR3 sequence (DNA): TGTGCCAGCCGGGGGGGTCTCGGTGAAGCTTTCTTT.

The gene calls are TRBV27 and TRBJ2-5; 7 bases are a match to TRBD2. The germline gives CDR1 MNHEY, CDR2 SMNVEV (reference sequence). V trimming: 6 bases; J trimming: 7 bases; junction bases outside the gene matches: 8. The CDR3 contains 13 residues. The CDR3 DNA reads as TGTGCCAGCAGGGGGGAGGGAACGGGGACCCAGTACTTC. Its translation is CASRGEGTGTQYF.

This chain joins TRBV25-1 and TRBJ2-7; D possibly uses TRBD1 or TRBD2 (5 bases each). This CDR3 is 15 amino acids long. Germline loops: CDR1 MGHDK, CDR2 SYGVNS. The V end lost 2 bases, the J end lost 2 bases, and 13 bases lay between the germline ends. The CDR3 nucleotides read TGTGCCAGCAGTGAAACCGACAGAGGGGCCTACGAGCAGTACTTC. Protein product: CASSETDRGAYEQYF.

The V call is TRBV4-1, the J call TRBJ2-3; TRBD2 is a possible D gene (6 bases). Trimming took 4 bases from V and 1 from J, leaving 15 bases between them. This CDR3 region has 16 residues. Germline CDR1 and CDR2: MGHRA and YSYEKL. The DNA of the CDR3 is TGCGCCAGCAGCCGTGGAGGGACCGCAGGCACAGATACGCAGTATTTT. Its translation: CASSRGGTAGTDTQYF.

The rearrangement joins TRBV4-2 to TRBJ2-5, with D unresolved. The ends were cut back, 1 base at V and 1 base at J, with 13 bases in the middle. The CDR3 sequence is 16 residues long. Germline-derived CDR1 and CDR2 are LGHNA and YNFKEQ. The chain's CDR3 is CASSQGTWELQETQYF. The DNA for the CDR3 is TGTGCCAGCAGCCAAGGGACCTGGGAACTCCAAGAGACCCAGTACTTC.

The chain joins TRBV24-1 to TRBJ2-1; 10 positions agree with TRBD2. Germline CDR1 is KGHDR and CDR2 is SFDVKD. The CDR3 totals 16 residues. Unmatched junction bases numbered 4, after V lost 2 bases and J lost 4 bases. CDR3 bases: TGTGCCACCAGTGATTCCGCTAGCGGGGGTTACAATGAGCAGTTCTTC. Translated, it gives CATSDSASGGYNEQFF.

This chain's CDR3 is CASSSSPIGQFF. In DNA form, the CDR3 reads TGTGCCAGCAGCTCCTCCCCGATCGGGCAGTTCTTC. The V and J genes are TRBV7-9 and TRBJ2-1; D is uncertain. The CDR3 has 12 amino acids. Germline assignment: CDR1 SEHNR and CDR2 FQNEAQ (reference sequence). V gave up 4 bases and J gave up 12 bases, with 13 bases separating them.

The chain combines TRBV30 with TRBJ2-3, with 7 positions matching TRBD2. The CDR3 is 14 residues long. Germline V gene sequence: CDR1 GTSNPN, CDR2 SVGIG (reference sequence). After removal of 5 bases from V and 4 bases from J, the junction contained 9 bases not matched to a gene. This chain's CDR3 is CAWASGPGADTQYF. CDR3 DNA: TGTGCCTGGGCTAGCGGACCAGGCGCAGATACGCAGTATTTT.

This chain links TRBV18 with TRBJ2-2; D uncertain. V gave up 2 bases and J gave up 1 base, with 5 bases separating them. This CDR3 is built from 14 residues. Germline-derived CDR1 and CDR2 are KGHSH and LQKENI. The CDR3 sequence is CASSPGVNTGELFF. DNA of the CDR3: TGTGCCAGCTCACCAGGGGTGAACACCGGGGAGCTGTTTTTT. Combining the CDR3 with reference TRBV18 and TRBJ2-2 gives the whole variable domain NAGVMQNPRHLVRRRGQEARLRCSPMKGHSHVYWYRQLPEEGLKFMVYLQKENIIDESGMPKERFSAEFPKEGPSILRIQQVVRGDSAAYFCASSPGVNTGELFFGEGSRLTVL.

This chain connects TRBV6-2 or TRBV6-3 to TRBJ2-1, with D possibly called TRBD1 or TRBD2 (7 bases each). The CDR3 has 18 residues. Germline values: CDR1 MNHEY, CDR2 SVGEGT. The ends were cut back, 4 bases at V and 7 bases at J, with 26 bases in the middle. The CDR3 DNA is TGTGCCAGCAGTTGGGAAGTAGCCGGCGGGGGCAGGGGGAATGAGCAGTTCTTC. Translated, it gives CASSWEVAGGGRGNEQFF.

The rearrangement uses TRBV6-6 and TRBJ1-1, with D maybe TRBD1 (5 bases). The CDR3 length is 13 residues. CDR1 and CDR2 from the germline V gene are MNHNY and SVGAGI (reference sequence). With 10 bases removed from V and 4 bases from J, the gap between germline ends came to 16 bases. In DNA form, the CDR3 reads TGTGCCACCATGTGGCAGGGAGGCACTGAAGCTTTCTTT. It yields the protein CATMWQGGTEAFF.

The chain combines TRBV5-4 with TRBJ1-1; D is undetermined. The V end was cut by 4 bases, the J end by 4 bases, with 14 bases between. Germline V gene data show CDR1 as SGHNT and CDR2 as YYREEE (reference sequence). The CDR3 covers 14 residues. The CDR3 coding sequence is TGTGCCAGCAGCCGAGGTTGGGGAGGCACTGAAGCTTTCTTT. Amino acid sequence: CASSRGWGGTEAFF.

The chain joins TRBV5-1 to TRBJ1-1; 7 bases line up with TRBD1. V trimming: 2 bases; J trimming: 1 base; junction bases outside the gene matches: 2. This CDR3 comprises 14 residues. Germline assignment: CDR1 SGHRS and CDR2 YFSETQ. As DNA, the CDR3 is TGCGCCAGCAGCTTCGGGGACAGGAACACTGAAGCTTTCTTT. It translates to CASSFGDRNTEAFF.

The rearrangement uses TRBV2 and TRBJ1-1; D remains ambiguous. The CDR3 totals 11 residues. CDR1 and CDR2 from the germline V gene are SNHLY and FYNNEI. V lost 7 bases and J 1 base, leaving 4 bases between the germline ends. CDR3 protein: CASNRNTEAFF. The CDR3 DNA is TGTGCCAGCAACAGGAACACTGAAGCTTTCTTT.

The chain joins TRBV3-1 (or the pseudogene TRBV3-2) to TRBJ1-1; D gene unclear. Trimming cost V 1 base and J 5 bases, with 11 bases left between them. Germline CDR1 LGHDT, CDR2 YNNKEL (reference sequence). The CDR3 runs to 14 residues. For the CDR3, the DNA is TGTGCCAGCAGCCAAGGGCAGTTAGGGACTGAAGCTTTCTTT. This sequence encodes CASSQGQLGTEAFF.

V usage is TRBV27 and J usage is TRBJ1-5; D not resolved. The germline V gene has CDR1 MNHEY and CDR2 SMNVEV (reference sequence). This CDR3 has 14 residues. Trimming removed 2 bases at V and 6 bases at J, with 11 bases between. Written as DNA, the CDR3 is TGTGCCAGCAGTTTAACTTTACCAGGTCAGCCCCAGCATTTT. Translating it yields CASSLTLPGQPQHF.

This clone was counted a single time. The chain has TRBV7-6 and TRBJ1-2; a weak D match, TRBD1 (5 bases). Germline CDR1 and CDR2: SGHVS and FNYEAQ. This CDR3 has 14 residues. Trimming left V 3 bases short and J 0 bases short, with 8 bases between. CDR3: CASSFDRSNYGYTF. In nucleotides, the CDR3 is TGTGCCAGCAGCTTCGACAGATCTAACTATGGCTACACCTTC.